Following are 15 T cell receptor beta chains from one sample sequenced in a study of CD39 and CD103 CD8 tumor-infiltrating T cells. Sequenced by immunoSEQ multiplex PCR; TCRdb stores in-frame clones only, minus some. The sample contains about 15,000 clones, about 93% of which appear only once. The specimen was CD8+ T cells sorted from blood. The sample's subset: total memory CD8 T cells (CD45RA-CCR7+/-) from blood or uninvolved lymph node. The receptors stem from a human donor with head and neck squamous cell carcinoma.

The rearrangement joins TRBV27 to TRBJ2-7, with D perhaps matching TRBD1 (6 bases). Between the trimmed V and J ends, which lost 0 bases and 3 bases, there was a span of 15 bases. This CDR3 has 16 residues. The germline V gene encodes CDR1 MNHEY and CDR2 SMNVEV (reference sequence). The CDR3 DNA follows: TGTGCCAGCAGTTTATCGGCAGGGGACACTGTCTACGAGCAGTACTTC. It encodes CASSLSAGDTVYEQYF.

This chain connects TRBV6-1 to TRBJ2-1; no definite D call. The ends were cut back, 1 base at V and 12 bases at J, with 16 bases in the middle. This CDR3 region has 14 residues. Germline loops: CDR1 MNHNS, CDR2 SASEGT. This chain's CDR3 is CASSEGYESYGQFF. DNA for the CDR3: TGTGCCAGCAGTGAAGGTTACGAATCATATGGGCAGTTCTTC.

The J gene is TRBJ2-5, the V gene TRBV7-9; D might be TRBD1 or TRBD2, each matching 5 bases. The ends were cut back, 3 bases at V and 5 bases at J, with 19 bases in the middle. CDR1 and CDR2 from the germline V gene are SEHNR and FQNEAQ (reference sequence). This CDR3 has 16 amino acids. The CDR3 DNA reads TGTGCCAGCAGCTTTTCCCGGGATCGGGGCCAGGAGACCCAGTACTTC. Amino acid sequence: CASSFSRDRGQETQYF.

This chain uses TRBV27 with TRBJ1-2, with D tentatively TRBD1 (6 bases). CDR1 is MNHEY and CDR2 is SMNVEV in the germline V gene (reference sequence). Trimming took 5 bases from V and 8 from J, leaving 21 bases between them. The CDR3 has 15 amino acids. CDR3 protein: CASSLHRDNGGGYTF. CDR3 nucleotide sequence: TGTGCCAGCAGTCTACACCGGGACAACGGGGGCGGCTACACCTTC.

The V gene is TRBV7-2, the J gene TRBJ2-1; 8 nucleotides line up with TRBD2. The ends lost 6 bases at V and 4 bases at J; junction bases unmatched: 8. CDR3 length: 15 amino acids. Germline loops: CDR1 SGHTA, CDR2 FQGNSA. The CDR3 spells CASSFSSGDYNEQFF. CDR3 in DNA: TGTGCCAGCAGTTTTAGTAGCGGGGATTACAATGAGCAGTTCTTC.

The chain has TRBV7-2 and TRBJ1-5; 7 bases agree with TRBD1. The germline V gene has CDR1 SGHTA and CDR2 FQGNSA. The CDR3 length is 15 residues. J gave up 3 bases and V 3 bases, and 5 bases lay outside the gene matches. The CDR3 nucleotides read TGTGCCAGCAGCTTCTCCAGGGGGAACAATCAGCCCCAGCATTTT. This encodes CASSFSRGNNQPQHF. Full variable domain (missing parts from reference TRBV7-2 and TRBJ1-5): GAGVSQSPSNKVTEKGKDVELRCDPISGHTALYWYRQSLGQGLEFLIYFQGNSAPDKSGLPSDRFSAERTGGSVSTLTIQRTQQEDSAVYLCASSFSRGNNQPQHFGDGTRLSIL.

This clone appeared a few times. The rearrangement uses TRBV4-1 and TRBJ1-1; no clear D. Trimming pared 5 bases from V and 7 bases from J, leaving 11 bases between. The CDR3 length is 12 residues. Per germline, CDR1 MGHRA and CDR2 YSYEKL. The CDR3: CASSYGRFEAFF. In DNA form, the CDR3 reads TGCGCCAGCAGCTACGGGAGGTTTGAAGCTTTCTTT.

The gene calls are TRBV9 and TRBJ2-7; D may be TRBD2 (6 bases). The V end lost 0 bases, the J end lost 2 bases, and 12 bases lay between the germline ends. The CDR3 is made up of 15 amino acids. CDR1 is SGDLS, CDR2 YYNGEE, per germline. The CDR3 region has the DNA TGTGCCAGCAGCGTAGGGGACTTCGCCACCTACGAGCAGTACTTC. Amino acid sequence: CASSVGDFATYEQYF.

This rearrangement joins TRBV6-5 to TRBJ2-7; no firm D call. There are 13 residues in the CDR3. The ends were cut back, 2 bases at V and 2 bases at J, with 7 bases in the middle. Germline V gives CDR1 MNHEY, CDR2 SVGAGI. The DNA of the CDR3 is TGTGCCAGCAGTTACGGGGTCCCCTACGAGCAGTACTTC. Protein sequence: CASSYGVPYEQYF.

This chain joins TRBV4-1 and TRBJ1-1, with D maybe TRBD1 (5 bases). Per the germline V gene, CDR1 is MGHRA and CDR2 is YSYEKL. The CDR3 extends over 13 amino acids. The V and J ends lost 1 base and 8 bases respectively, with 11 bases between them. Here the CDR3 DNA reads TGCGCCAGCAGCCAAGTCCCCAGGGTAGAAGCTTTCTTT. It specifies CASSQVPRVEAFF.

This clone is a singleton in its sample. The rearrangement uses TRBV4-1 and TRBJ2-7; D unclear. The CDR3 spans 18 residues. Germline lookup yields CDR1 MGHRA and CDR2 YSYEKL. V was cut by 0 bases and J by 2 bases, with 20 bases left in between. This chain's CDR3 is CASSQDLTRLVRPYEQYF. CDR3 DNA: TGCGCCAGCAGCCAAGATTTAACTCGGCTGGTCAGACCCTACGAGCAGTACTTC.

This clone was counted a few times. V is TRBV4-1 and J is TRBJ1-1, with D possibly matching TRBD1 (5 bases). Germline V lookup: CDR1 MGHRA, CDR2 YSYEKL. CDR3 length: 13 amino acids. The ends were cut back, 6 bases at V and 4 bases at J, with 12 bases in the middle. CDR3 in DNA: TGCGCCAGCAGTCTTATCGGGGGCACTGAAGCTTTCTTT. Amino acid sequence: CASSLIGGTEAFF.

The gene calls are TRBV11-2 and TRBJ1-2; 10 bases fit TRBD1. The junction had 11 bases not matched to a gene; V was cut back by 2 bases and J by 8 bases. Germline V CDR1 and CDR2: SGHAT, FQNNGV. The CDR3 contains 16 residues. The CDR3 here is CASSLNPGGTGEGYTF. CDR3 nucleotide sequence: TGTGCCAGCAGCTTAAACCCGGGGGGGACAGGGGAGGGCTACACCTTC. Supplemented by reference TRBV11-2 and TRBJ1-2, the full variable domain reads EAGVAQSPRYKIIEKRQSVAFWCNPISGHATLYWYQQILGQGPKLLIQFQNNGVVDDSQLPKDRFSAERLKGVDSTLKIQPAKLEDSAVYLCASSLNPGGTGEGYTFGSGTRLTVV.

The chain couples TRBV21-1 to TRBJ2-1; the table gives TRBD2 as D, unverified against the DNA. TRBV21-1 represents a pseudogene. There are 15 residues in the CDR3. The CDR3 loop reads CASSKDRRGGGEQFF. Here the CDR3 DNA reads TGTGCCAGCAGCAAAGATCGGCGGGGCGGGGGTGAGCAGTTCTTC.

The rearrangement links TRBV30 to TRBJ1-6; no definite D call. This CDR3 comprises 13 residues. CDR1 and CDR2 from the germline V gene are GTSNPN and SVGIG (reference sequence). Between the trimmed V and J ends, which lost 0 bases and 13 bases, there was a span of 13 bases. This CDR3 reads CAWSVDPAFPLHF. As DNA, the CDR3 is TGTGCCTGGAGTGTAGATCCGGCTTTCCCCCTCCACTTT. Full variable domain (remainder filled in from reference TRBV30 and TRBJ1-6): SQTIHQWPATLVQPVGSPLSLECTVEGTSNPNLYWYRQAAGRGLQLLFYSVGIGQISSEVPQNLSASRPQDRQFILSSKKLLLSDSGFYLCAWSVDPAFPLHFGNGTRLTVT.